This T cell receptor (beta chain) was recovered during a study of OX40 agonist ivuxolimab in advanced cancers. About the study: Patient treatment consisted of intravenous ivuxolimab administration every 2 weeks at 0.01 to 10 mg/kg. Partial response was recorded in three patients: one hepatocellular carcinoma and two cutaneous melanoma cases.

Findings and limits, study-wide: CD4+ and CD8+ blood T cells expanded clonally by week 6 at 0.1 to 3.0 mg/kg. In general, CD8+ T cells held more expanded clones than CD4+ did, on average.

The CDR3 is 16 amino acids. Germline V CDR1 and CDR2: LNHNV, YYDKDF (reference sequence). Unmatched junction bases numbered 5, after V lost 3 bases and J lost 3 bases. As regards this clone: Its antigen remains unidentified.

Repertoires were generated with immunoSEQ multiplex PCR, while TCRdb's copy carries only in-frame clones and drops some. The sample includes tens of thousands of clones, around nine tenths of them seen just once. Sequenced here: CD4+ or CD8+ T cells sorted from blood, sampled in a trial of the OX40 agonist ivuxolimab. This TCR was recovered from an adult with an advanced solid tumor such as melanoma, head and neck, liver or kidney cancer. The chain is built from TRBV15 and TRBJ2-7; TRBD2 aligns across 13 bases. The CDR3 region has the DNA TGTGCCACCAGCAGGGGACTAGCGGGAAGTCGCTACGAGCAGTACTTC. Translating gives CATSRGLAGSRYEQYF.